What follows are 7 T cell receptor beta chains derived from one specimen sequenced in a study of blood T cell repertoires in COVID-19. TCRdb keeps only in-frame clones here, not all; method: immunoSEQ multiplex PCR. The data contain some 180,000 clones, roughly nine tenths of them singletons. Sequences were obtained from peripheral blood. The source of these receptors is a man between 60 and 70 years old with active or convalescent COVID-19.

As for this clone: Other DNA sequences in this sample translate to the same CDR3. The chain is built from TRBV5-1 and TRBJ1-5; 11 nucleotides align to TRBD1. Unmatched junction bases numbered 2, after V lost 4 bases and J lost 5 bases. The CDR3 is 14 amino acids. The germline V gene encodes CDR1 SGHRS and CDR2 YFSETQ. The CDR3 sequence: CASSTGQGDQPQHF. In nucleotides, the CDR3 is TGCGCCAGCAGCACGGGACAGGGGGATCAGCCCCAGCATTTT.

This chain links TRBV10-3 with TRBJ1-1, with D possibly being TRBD1 (6 bases). Per germline, CDR1 ENHRY and CDR2 SYGVKD. This CDR3 has 14 amino acids. The V gene lost 3 bases and the J gene lost 1 base, with 9 bases spanning the gap. The CDR3 coding sequence is TGTGCCATCAGTGAAGGGGGGGCGAACACTGAAGCTTTCTTT. Translating it yields CAISEGGANTEAFF.

The gene calls are TRBV11-2 and TRBJ2-3; maybe TRBD1 (7 bases). Trimming cost V 5 bases and J 2 bases, with 14 bases left between them. The length of the CDR3 is 15 residues. Germline V lookup: CDR1 SGHAT, CDR2 FQNNGV. CDR3 nucleotides: TGTGCCAGCAGCCCACGGGGGACAGCCACAGATACGCAGTATTTT. Amino acids: CASSPRGTATDTQYF.

The chain recombines TRBV9 with TRBJ2-5, with TRBD1 as a possible D gene (6 bases). V was clipped by 0 bases and J by 3 bases, with 15 bases between them. The germline gives CDR1 SGDLS, CDR2 YYNGEE. CDR3 length: 16 residues. The CDR3 coding sequence is TGTGCCAGCAGCGTAGCCCTAAGTGGGGGCGAAGAGACCCAGTACTTC. The encoded protein is CASSVALSGGEETQYF.

The sample holds one count of this clone. The V and J genes are TRBV10-3 and TRBJ2-5; D call uncertain. Trimming left V 8 bases short and J 0 bases short, with 4 bases between. CDR1 is ENHRY and CDR2 is SYGVKD in the germline V gene. This CDR3 contains 11 residues. CDR3 loop: CAIRDQETQYF. CDR3 DNA sequence: TGTGCCATCCGGGACCAAGAGACCCAGTACTTC.

The chain combines TRBV10-3 with TRBJ1-1, with 7 bases fitting TRBD1. The CDR3 is 13 amino acids. Germline V gives CDR1 ENHRY, CDR2 SYGVKD. The V gene end was trimmed by 8 bases and the J gene end by 2 bases; junction bases not matched to a gene: 5. The CDR3 nucleotides are TGTGCCATCGAAGACAGGGTAAACACTGAAGCTTTCTTT. Translating gives CAIEDRVNTEAFF.

The chain couples TRBV1 to TRBJ1-2; whether TRBD1, the table's D call, matches the DNA was not checked. TRBV1 is described as a pseudogene. The CDR3 loop spans 17 amino acids. CDR3: CTSSQDLYRDKGYGYTF. The CDR3 DNA follows: TGCACCAGCAGCCAAGATCTTTATAGGGACAAAGGATATGGCTACACCTTC.